Presented here are 26 T cell receptor beta chains from one specimen sequenced in a study of identical twins. MiXCR, run by TCRdb on the 5' RACE reads, gives a single entry per CDR3 protein. Of approximately 300,000 distinct CDR3 sequences listed, roughly 10% are singletons. Separately, the same data were catalogued under a study of yellow fever vaccine responses in identical twins.

What was sequenced was CD8+ T cells sorted from blood. These receptor sequences come from a young woman in good health.

This clonotype was detected ten times or more. The rearrangement links TRBV11-2 to TRBJ2-2; D gene ambiguous. Trimming took off 4 bases at V and 6 bases at J, with 6 bases between the two ends. Per germline, CDR1 SGHAT and CDR2 FQNNGV. The length of the CDR3 is 12 residues. CDR3 DNA: TGTGCCAGCAGCTCCCGGCCCGGGGAGCTGTTTTTT. Translated, it gives CASSSRPGELFF.

This clonotype was recorded at least ten times. CDR3 sequence reads: CASRPRGQGYNEQFF. The CDR3 nucleotides are TGTGCCAGCAGGCCCCGAGGACAGGGCTACAATGAGCAGTTCTTC. V gene TRBV12-3 or TRBV12-4 combines with J gene TRBJ2-1; 8 bases map to TRBD1. J gave up 3 bases and V 6 bases, and 7 bases lay outside the gene matches. CDR3 size: 15 residues.

The CDR3 region has the DNA TGTGCCAGCAGTGATTGGAGGACAGGTCCGAACACCGGGGAGCTGTTTTTT. Its translation: CASSDWRTGPNTGELFF. The rearrangement uses TRBV25-1 and TRBJ2-2; the match to TRBD1 covers 7 bases. Trimming took 3 bases from V and 0 from J; bases not matched to a gene: 7. CDR1 is MGHDK, CDR2 SYGVNS, per germline. CDR3 length equals 17 residues.

V usage is TRBV20-1 and J usage is TRBJ2-7; D may be TRBD2 (5 bases). V dropped 6 bases and J dropped 2 bases, with 14 bases sitting between them. CDR1 is DFQATT and CDR2 is SNEGSKA in the germline V gene (reference sequence). The CDR3 contains 13 residues. Here the CDR3 reads CSAPAGPTYEQYF. In DNA, the CDR3 is TGCAGTGCCCCGGCGGGTCCCACCTACGAGCAGTACTTC.

This clonotype was seen ten or more times. The chain is built from TRBV29-1 and TRBJ2-2; unclear D gene. V lost 3 bases and J 2 bases, leaving 10 bases between the germline ends. The CDR3 totals 14 residues. CDR1 is SQVTM and CDR2 is ANQGSEA in the germline V gene. CDR3 nucleotides: TGCAGCGTTGATGATCTGGAAAACACCGGGGAGCTGTTTTTT. Translation gives CSVDDLENTGELFF.

This clonotype appeared many times. The chain carries TRBV4-2 and TRBJ2-7; 9 bases match TRBD2. The V segment lost 0 bases and the J segment 2 bases; nucleotides outside the gene matches: 2. Germline lookup yields CDR1 LGHNA and CDR2 YNFKEQ. The length of the CDR3 is 15 residues. This CDR3 reads CASSQEASGAYEQYF. In DNA form, the CDR3 reads TGTGCCAGCAGCCAAGAAGCTAGCGGGGCCTACGAGCAGTACTTC.

Worth noting for this clonotype: Sequence at one end of the junction differs from germline and may be a read error. The chain is built from TRBV6-4 and TRBJ2-7; the D is unclear. This CDR3 contains 18 residues. Germline CDR1 and CDR2: MRHNA and SNTAGT. The CDR3 DNA is TGTGCCAGCAGTTCCCCCCGCTGTGATTCGTCTAACTCCTACAAGCAGTACTTC. Its translation: CASSSPRCDSSNSYKQYF.

This clonotype was seen many times. The V call is TRBV9, the J call TRBJ2-1; D unclear. The length of the CDR3 is 12 residues. V lost 6 bases, J lost 0 bases, and 4 bases lay in between. Germline loops: CDR1 SGDLS, CDR2 YYNGEE. CDR3 in amino acids: CASKSSYNEQFF. The CDR3 DNA reads as TGTGCCAGCAAAAGCTCCTACAATGAGCAGTTCTTC. The variable domain in full, completed from reference TRBV9 and TRBJ2-1, reads DSGVTQTPKHLITATGQRVTLRCSPRSGDLSVYWYQQSLDQGLQFLIQYYNGEERAKGNILERFSAQQFPDLHSELNLSSLELGDSALYFCASKSSYNEQFFGPGTRLTVL.

The chain is built from TRBV20-1 and TRBJ2-1, with 8 nucleotides matching TRBD2. This CDR3 is built from 16 residues. J was trimmed by 0 bases and V by 0 bases; bases with no gene match: 4. Germline CDR1 is DFQATT and CDR2 is SNEGSKA (reference sequence). CDR3 region: CSARDEREHSYNEQFF. As DNA, the CDR3 is TGCAGTGCTAGAGATGAGCGGGAGCACTCCTACAATGAGCAGTTCTTC.

This clonotype was seen repeatedly, ten times or more. The CDR3 loop is CASSQLAVFTDTQYF. In DNA form, the CDR3 reads TGCGCCAGCAGCCAACTAGCGGTGTTCACAGATACGCAGTATTTT. The rearrangement joins TRBV4-3 to TRBJ2-3; 7 bases agree with TRBD2. Trimming cost V 2 bases and J 2 bases; bases outside gene matches: 4. The CDR3 runs 15 residues. Germline V CDR1 and CDR2: LGHNA, YSLEER.

This clonotype occurred a few times. The V gene is TRBV9, the J gene TRBJ2-3; 7 bases map to TRBD2. Looked up from germline, CDR1 is SGDLS and CDR2 is YYNGEE. V shed 0 bases and J 3 bases; nucleotides not matched to a gene: 4. The CDR3 has 15 residues. This CDR3 reads CASSVGLARTDTQYF. The DNA of the CDR3 is TGTGCCAGCAGCGTAGGACTAGCTCGAACAGATACGCAGTATTTT.

This clonotype showed up many times. Relative to the germline gene, one junction end is altered; a read error may explain this. The chain joins TRBV29-1 to TRBJ2-7; no definite D call. This CDR3 has 12 residues. The germline CDR1 and CDR2 sequences are SQVTM and ANQGSEA. The CDR3 protein is CSVEDPTYEQYF. In DNA form, the CDR3 reads TGCAGCGTGGAAGACCCTACCTACGAGCAGTACTTC.

The chain combines TRBV10-2 with TRBJ2-3, with D perhaps TRBD1 or TRBD2 (5 bases each). Germline V lookup: CDR1 WSHSY, CDR2 SAAADI. Trimming took off 6 bases at V and 6 bases at J, with 19 bases between the two ends. This CDR3 contains 15 residues. In nucleotides, the CDR3 is TGCGCCAGCAGCCCGGGACCCAGCGTTGGGGATACGCAGTATTTT. Translating it yields CASSPGPSVGDTQYF.

The chain carries TRBV4-3 and TRBJ2-7, with 9 positions matching TRBD1. CDR1 is LGHNA and CDR2 is YSLEER in the germline V gene. The CDR3 length is 15 residues. Trimming removed 1 base from V and 4 bases from J; junction bases left unmatched: 5. The CDR3 nucleotides are TGCGCCAGCAGCCAAGCATTAGGACAGGGGTACGAGCAGTACTTC. This encodes CASSQALGQGYEQYF.

The chain combines TRBV20-1 with TRBJ2-3; perhaps D is TRBD1 or TRBD2 (5 bases each). V was shortened by 3 bases and J by 0 bases, with 13 bases between the two germline ends. The length of the CDR3 is 15 residues. The germline V gene encodes CDR1 DFQATT and CDR2 SNEGSKA (reference sequence). In DNA, the CDR3 is TGCAGTGCTAGGAGGGACGCAGGGAGCACAGATACGCAGTATTTT. Its translation: CSARRDAGSTDTQYF.

Only a few counts were recorded for this clonotype. V is TRBV7-2 and J is TRBJ2-5; TRBD2 agrees at 12 bases. The J segment lost 1 base and the V segment lost 5 bases, leaving 5 bases of the junction unmatched. Germline CDR1 SGHTA, CDR2 FQGNSA. The CDR3 length is 16 residues. CDR3 loop: CASSAPLAGGQETQYF. The DNA of the CDR3 is TGTGCCAGCAGCGCCCCACTAGCGGGGGGCCAAGAGACCCAGTACTTC.

This clonotype was observed many times. The V gene is TRBV28, the J gene TRBJ2-3, with 15 bases fitting TRBD2. CDR3 length equals 18 residues. The germline V gene encodes CDR1 MDHEN and CDR2 SYDVKM. Trimming at V came to 4 bases and at J to 2 bases, leaving 7 bases not matched to a gene. The CDR3 sequence: CASSSKRTSGGDTDTQYF. The CDR3, as DNA: TGTGCCAGCAGTTCTAAACGGACTAGCGGGGGGGACACAGATACGCAGTATTTT.

The chain is built from TRBV25-1 and TRBJ1-1, with D hard to call. V dropped 1 base and J dropped 0 bases, with 9 bases sitting between them. This CDR3 contains 15 residues. Germline loops: CDR1 MGHDK, CDR2 SYGVNS. The CDR3 DNA reads as TGTGCCAGCAGTGAATGGTCTGGCATGAACACTGAAGCTTTCTTT. Translated: CASSEWSGMNTEAFF.

This clonotype was seen a few times. This chain links TRBV28 with TRBJ1-5; D ambiguous. Per germline, CDR1 MDHEN and CDR2 SYDVKM. This CDR3 contains 12 residues. The germline V and J ends were trimmed by 8 bases and 3 bases, with 8 bases remaining between them. CDR3 bases: TGTGCCAGCGAGGAACTCAATCAGCCCCAGCATTTT. This codes for CASEELNQPQHF.

This clonotype has more than one count but fewer than ten. The chain carries TRBV12-3 or TRBV12-4 and TRBJ2-6, with 8 bases fitting TRBD2. V dropped 5 bases and J dropped 0; count of bases not matched to a gene: 15. The CDR3 is 20 amino acids. The CDR3 coding sequence is TGTGCCAGCAGTACCCCCCCCGGGGGGGCTCCGAGCTCTGGGGCCAACGTCCTGACTTTC. Translated, it gives CASSTPPGGAPSSGANVLTF.

This clonotype has at least ten counts. The chain combines TRBV20-1 with TRBJ1-1; D call uncertain. The germline V and J ends were trimmed by 4 bases and 3 bases, with 6 bases remaining between them. Germline V CDR1 and CDR2: DFQATT, SNEGSKA (reference sequence). The CDR3 runs 11 residues. CDR3 loop: CSANRYTEAFF. DNA for the CDR3: TGCAGTGCTAACAGATACACTGAAGCTTTCTTT.

This clonotype was observed a handful of times. A read error may produce the germline difference seen at one junction end. V and J are TRBV12-3 or TRBV12-4 and TRBJ2-7; D is undetermined. The CDR3 is 8 residues long. The CDR3 region has the DNA TGTGCCAGCAGTTTTGACGACTTC. Its protein is CASSFDDF.

The rearrangement uses TRBV3-1 and TRBJ2-1, with D possibly matching TRBD2 (7 bases). Looked up from germline, CDR1 is LGHDT and CDR2 is YNNKEL (reference sequence). V gave up 1 base and J gave up 6 bases, with 16 bases separating them. CDR3 length equals 16 residues. In nucleotides, the CDR3 is TGTGCCAGCAGCCAAGTTGGGGGGGTCAGGGGCAATGAGCAGTTCTTC. Protein sequence: CASSQVGGVRGNEQFF.

The J gene is TRBJ2-2, the V gene TRBV5-6; D remains ambiguous. CDR1 is SGHDT and CDR2 is YYEEEE in the germline V gene. The CDR3 is 13 residues long. V was clipped by 1 base and J by 3 bases, with 4 bases between them. CDR3 region: CASSLLYTGELFF. Written as DNA, the CDR3 is TGTGCCAGCAGCTTGCTGTACACCGGGGAGCTGTTTTTT.

In its sample, this clonotype was seen a few times. The V call is TRBV27, the J call TRBJ2-1, with 8 bases aligning to TRBD2. Germline lookup yields CDR1 MNHEY and CDR2 SMNVEV (reference sequence). Trimming removed 9 bases from V and 3 bases from J; junction bases left unmatched: 10. CDR3 length: 15 residues. Here the CDR3 reads CASTLRGGLYNEQFF. The CDR3 region has the DNA TGTGCCAGTACCCTACGCGGGGGGCTCTACAATGAGCAGTTCTTC.

This sequence joins TRBV7-2 and TRBJ2-3; D is possibly TRBD2 (7 bases). V was cut by 8 bases and J by 4 bases, with 16 bases left in between. This CDR3 is 14 amino acids long. Germline V gene sequence: CDR1 SGHTA, CDR2 FQGNSA. The CDR3 nucleotides read TGTGCCAGCCTCGAGGGGGGGGCGTCAGATACGCAGTATTTT. This encodes CASLEGGASDTQYF.